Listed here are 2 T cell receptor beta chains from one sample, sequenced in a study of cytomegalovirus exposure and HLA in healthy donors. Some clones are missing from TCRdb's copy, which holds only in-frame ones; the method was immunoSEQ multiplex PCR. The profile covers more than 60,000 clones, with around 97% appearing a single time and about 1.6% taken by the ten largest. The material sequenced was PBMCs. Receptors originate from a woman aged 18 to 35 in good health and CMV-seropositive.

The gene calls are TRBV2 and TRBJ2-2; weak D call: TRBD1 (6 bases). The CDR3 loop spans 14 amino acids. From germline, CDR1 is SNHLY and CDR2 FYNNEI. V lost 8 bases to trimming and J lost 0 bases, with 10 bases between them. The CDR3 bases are TGTGCCAGCCTCGAGGGGGCGAACACCGGGGAGCTGTTTTTT. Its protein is CASLEGANTGELFF.

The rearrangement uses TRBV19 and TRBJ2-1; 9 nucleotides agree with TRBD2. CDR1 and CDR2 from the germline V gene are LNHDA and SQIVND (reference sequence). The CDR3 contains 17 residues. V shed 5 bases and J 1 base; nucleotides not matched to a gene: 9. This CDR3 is CASSVSLAGVSYNEQFF. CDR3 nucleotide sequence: TGTGCCAGTAGTGTTAGCTTAGCGGGAGTGTCCTACAATGAGCAGTTCTTC.